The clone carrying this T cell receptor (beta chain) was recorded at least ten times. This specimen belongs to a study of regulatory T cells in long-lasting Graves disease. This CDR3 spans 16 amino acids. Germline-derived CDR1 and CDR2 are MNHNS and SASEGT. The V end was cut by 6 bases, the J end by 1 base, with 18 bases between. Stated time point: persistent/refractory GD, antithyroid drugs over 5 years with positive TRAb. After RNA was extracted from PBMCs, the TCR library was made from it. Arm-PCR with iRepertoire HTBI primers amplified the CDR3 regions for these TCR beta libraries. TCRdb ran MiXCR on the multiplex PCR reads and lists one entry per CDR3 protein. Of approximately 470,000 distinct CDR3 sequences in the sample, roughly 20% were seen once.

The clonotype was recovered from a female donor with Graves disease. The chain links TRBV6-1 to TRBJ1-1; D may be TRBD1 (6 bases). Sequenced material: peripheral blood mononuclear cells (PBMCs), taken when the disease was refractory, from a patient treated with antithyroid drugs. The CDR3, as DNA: TGTGCCAGCAGCCTAAGGACAGTTGCTAAGAACACTGAAGCTTTCTTT. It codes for CASSLRTVAKNTEAFF.